The 23 T cell receptor beta chains reported below all come from one sample, sequenced in a study of blood T cell repertoires in COVID-19. Data came from immunoSEQ multiplex PCR; TCRdb stores just in-frame clones and leaves some out. The table shows 65,000 or so clones, with approximately 80% occurring only once. Input material: peripheral blood. The receptors here all came from a human donor in a cohort sampled during active COVID-19.

The V call is TRBV5-4, the J call TRBJ1-4, with 7 bases lining up with TRBD1. This CDR3 is 14 amino acids long. Germline V gene data show CDR1 as SGHNT and CDR2 as YYREEE (reference sequence). The V segment lost 5 bases and the J segment 5 bases; nucleotides outside the gene matches: 6. This chain's CDR3 is CASSPTGPNEKLFF. The CDR3 DNA is TGTGCCAGCAGTCCGACAGGGCCCAATGAAAAACTGTTTTTT.

The CDR3 protein is CASSPGTDYGYTF. Here the CDR3 DNA reads TGTGCCAGCAGTCCTGGGACAGACTATGGCTACACCTTC. The chain employs TRBV27 and TRBJ1-2; 7 bases align to TRBD1. The length of the CDR3 is 13 residues. Trimming removed 5 bases from V and 3 bases from J; junction bases left unmatched: 3. Germline lookup yields CDR1 MNHEY and CDR2 SMNVEV (reference sequence).

This rearrangement joins TRBV28 to TRBJ2-1; 12 positions agree with TRBD1. CDR3 length: 17 residues. Germline trimming cut 4 bases from V and 8 bases from J; bases unmatched to any gene: 12. The germline gives CDR1 MDHEN, CDR2 SYDVKM. CDR3 in amino acids: CASSSQPGTGGLYEQFF. In nucleotides, the CDR3 is TGTGCCAGCAGTTCTCAACCCGGGACAGGGGGCCTGTATGAGCAGTTCTTC.

This chain uses TRBV6-2 or TRBV6-3 with TRBJ2-3, with D maybe TRBD1 (6 bases). The CDR3 is 15 residues long. V was clipped by 2 bases and J by 7 bases, with 16 bases between them. Germline-derived CDR1 and CDR2 are MNHEY and SVGEGT. The CDR3 DNA reads as TGTGCCAGCAGTTACGCCCCGGGGACACAGAATACGCAGTATTTT. Residues: CASSYAPGTQNTQYF.

The V call is TRBV18, the J call TRBJ1-1, with unresolved D. Trimming pared 2 bases from V and 5 bases from J, leaving 15 bases between. Germline CDR1 is KGHSH and CDR2 is LQKENI. This CDR3 contains 15 residues. CDR3 sequence reads: CASSPGPLASTEAFF. The DNA of the CDR3 is TGTGCCAGCTCACCAGGGCCCCTCGCGAGTACTGAAGCTTTCTTT.

The chain uses TRBV5-1 and TRBJ2-3; 7 bases fit TRBD1. The CDR3 contains 16 residues. Losses at the gene ends were 3 bases for V and 0 bases for J; bases not matched to a gene: 7. Germline CDR1 reads SGHRS; CDR2 reads YFSETQ. The CDR3 loop is CASSSGTDWSTDTQYF. The CDR3, as DNA: TGCGCCAGCAGCTCCGGGACAGACTGGAGCACAGATACGCAGTATTTT. Supplemented by reference TRBV5-1 and TRBJ2-3, the full variable domain reads KAGVTQTPRYLIKTRGQQVTLSCSPISGHRSVSWYQQTPGQGLQFLFEYFSETQRNKGNFPGRFSGRQFSNSRSEMNVSTLELGDSALYLCASSSGTDWSTDTQYFGPGTRLTVL.

The table lists this clone with a few counts. The chain couples TRBV2 to TRBJ2-4, with D tentatively TRBD1 (5 bases). The length of the CDR3 is 13 residues. CDR1 is SNHLY and CDR2 is FYNNEI in the germline V gene. V was shortened by 0 bases and J by 13 bases, with 13 bases between the two germline ends. Written as DNA, the CDR3 is TGTGCCAGCAGTGAAGCGGTCGTGTCAGGGCAGTACTTC. Its translation: CASSEAVVSGQYF.

V and J are TRBV5-1 and TRBJ2-2; no definite D call. V was cut by 0 bases and J by 6 bases, with 9 bases left in between. Germline V gene lookup returns CDR1 SGHRS and CDR2 YFSETQ. This CDR3 has 14 residues. The CDR3 coding sequence is TGCGCCAGCAGCTTGGATCTCCGCGCCGGGGAGCTGTTTTTT. This translates into CASSLDLRAGELFF.

V and J are TRBV7-9 and TRBJ2-7; weak D call: TRBD1 (5 bases). V was cut by 1 base and J by 7 bases, with 14 bases left in between. CDR1 is SEHNR and CDR2 is FQNEAQ in the germline V gene (reference sequence). The CDR3 is 14 amino acids. The CDR3: CASSLGGHQWEQYF. CDR3 in DNA: TGTGCCAGCAGCTTAGGTGGACACCAATGGGAGCAGTACTTC. Supplemented by reference TRBV7-9 and TRBJ2-7, the full variable domain reads DTGVSQNPRHKITKRGQNVTFRCDPISEHNRLYWYRQTLGQGPEFLTYFQNEAQLEKSRLLSDRFSAERPKGSFSTLEIQRTEQGDSAMYLCASSLGGHQWEQYFGPGTRLTVT.

The chain joins TRBV5-1 to TRBJ2-5, with 11 positions matching TRBD1. CDR1 is SGHRS, CDR2 YFSETQ, per germline. The ends lost 7 bases at V and 5 bases at J; junction bases unmatched: 7. The CDR3 spans 14 residues. The CDR3 DNA is TGCGCCAGCGGTGGACAGGGGGCCTTCGAGACCCAGTACTTC. It codes for CASGGQGAFETQYF.

The chain links TRBV9 to TRBJ1-6; D possibly corresponds to TRBD1 (5 bases). Germline V gene lookup returns CDR1 SGDLS and CDR2 YYNGEE. The V and J ends lost 0 bases and 4 bases respectively, with 8 bases between them. This CDR3 is 15 amino acids long. CDR3 sequence: CASSVEDSYNSPLHF. DNA for the CDR3: TGTGCCAGCAGCGTAGAAGACAGTTATAATTCACCCCTCCACTTT.

V usage is TRBV14 and J usage is TRBJ2-3; D possibly corresponds to TRBD2 (6 bases). CDR1 is SGHDN, CDR2 FVKESK, per germline. The CDR3 is made up of 15 amino acids. V lost 5 bases to trimming and J lost 3 bases, with 15 bases between them. The CDR3 protein is CASSAYSGSTDTQYF. Written as DNA, the CDR3 is TGTGCCAGCAGCGCCTATAGCGGAAGTACAGATACGCAGTATTTT. Using reference TRBV14 and TRBJ2-3 for the parts outside the CDR3, the full variable domain is EAGVTQFPSHSVIEKGQTVTLRCDPISGHDNLYWYRRVMGKEIKFLLHFVKESKQDESGMPNNRFLAERTGGTYSTLKVQPAELEDSGVYFCASSAYSGSTDTQYFGPGTRLTVL.

This sequence joins TRBV2 and TRBJ1-5; D unclear. Trimming took 2 bases from V and 0 from J, leaving 5 bases between them. The CDR3 loop spans 14 amino acids. CDR1 and CDR2 from the germline V gene are SNHLY and FYNNEI. CDR3 residues: CASSEQNSNQPQHF. CDR3 nucleotides: TGTGCCAGCAGTGAACAAAATAGCAATCAGCCCCAGCATTTT.

Only one count was recorded for this clone. The chain couples TRBV29-1 to TRBJ2-1; a weak D match, TRBD1 (5 bases). The CDR3 runs to 14 residues. Trimming pared 8 bases from V and 9 bases from J, leaving 23 bases between. CDR1 and CDR2 from the germline V gene are SQVTM and ANQGSEA. The CDR3 here is CSTHSRGSGGEQFF. As DNA, the CDR3 is TGCAGCACCCATAGTAGGGGATCCGGCGGTGAGCAGTTCTTC.

J is TRBJ1-5 and V is TRBV6-6; D is perhaps TRBD1 (6 bases). Germline CDR1 reads MNHNY; CDR2 reads SVGAGI (reference sequence). There are 14 residues in the CDR3. Trimming shortened V by 5 bases and J by 0 bases, and 8 bases separated the two germline ends. The CDR3 sequence is CASSLQGSNQPQHF. CDR3 coding DNA: TGTGCCAGCAGTCTACAGGGTAGCAATCAGCCCCAGCATTTT.

In the case of this clone: Other DNA sequences in the sample encode the same CDR3. The genes are TRBV7-9 and TRBJ1-1, with 7 bases identical to TRBD1. Trimming removed 4 bases from V and 2 bases from J; junction bases left unmatched: 4. Looked up from germline, CDR1 is SEHNR and CDR2 is FQNEAQ (reference sequence). The CDR3 spans 14 residues. The CDR3 loop reads CASSSGQLNTEAFF. The CDR3 region has the DNA TGTGCCAGCAGCTCGGGACAGCTAAACACTGAAGCTTTCTTT. The entire variable domain, with the rest obtained from reference TRBV7-9 and TRBJ1-1, is as follows: DTGVSQNPRHKITKRGQNVTFRCDPISEHNRLYWYRQTLGQGPEFLTYFQNEAQLEKSRLLSDRFSAERPKGSFSTLEIQRTEQGDSAMYLCASSSGQLNTEAFFGQGTRLTVV.

The chain carries TRBV3-1 (or the pseudogene TRBV3-2) and TRBJ2-7; perhaps TRBD1 as D (5 bases). CDR3 length: 13 amino acids. Germline assignment: CDR1 LGHDT and CDR2 YNNKEL (reference sequence). Trimming took 6 bases from V and 7 from J, leaving 16 bases between them. The DNA for the CDR3 is TGTGCCAGCAGACACCAGGGTTCGTGGGAGCAGTACTTC. It codes for CASRHQGSWEQYF.

The genes are TRBV6-4 and TRBJ2-2; D perhaps matches TRBD2 (5 bases). The germline V gene has CDR1 MRHNA and CDR2 SNTAGT. This CDR3 contains 13 residues. V was cut by 4 bases and J by 7 bases, with 10 bases left in between. This CDR3 reads CASSVLGDGELFF. The CDR3 nucleotides read TGTGCCAGCAGTGTCCTCGGGGACGGGGAGCTGTTTTTT.

In nucleotides, the CDR3 is TGTGCCAGCAGCTCCTTCCGGGTTCCGAACTTCGATAGCAATCAGCCCCAGCATTTT. The encoded protein is CASSSFRVPNFDSNQPQHF. The chain combines TRBV7-8 with TRBJ1-5, with unresolved D. CDR3 length: 19 amino acids. V lost 4 bases and J lost 0, with 22 bases in between. Germline CDR1 and CDR2: SGHVS and FQNEAQ. The variable domain in full, with the rest retrieved from reference TRBV7-8 and TRBJ1-5, is GAGVSQSPRYKVAKRGQDVALRCDPISGHVSLFWYQQALGQGPEFLTYFQNEAQLDKSGLPSDRFFAERPEGSVSTLKIQRTQQEDSAVYLCASSSFRVPNFDSNQPQHFGDGTRLSIL.

This chain uses TRBV11-3 with TRBJ2-7, with 13 bases identical to TRBD2. V shed 4 bases and J 6 bases; nucleotides not matched to a gene: 9. Germline V lookup: CDR1 SGHNT, CDR2 YENEEA. The CDR3 has 16 residues. CDR3 region: CASSWRSWTSGGEQYF. In DNA, the CDR3 is TGTGCCAGCAGCTGGAGAAGTTGGACTAGCGGGGGCGAGCAGTACTTC.

The chain recombines TRBV6-6 with TRBJ2-1; the match to TRBD2 covers 8 bases. Germline CDR1 and CDR2: MNHNY and SVGAGI (reference sequence). The length of the CDR3 is 15 residues. J lost 7 bases, V lost 5 bases, and 10 bases had no gene match. The CDR3 DNA reads as TGTGCCAGCAGTCGGGGACTAGTAAACCCAAATGAGCAGTTCTTC. Amino acid sequence: CASSRGLVNPNEQFF.

The rearrangement uses TRBV29-1 and TRBJ2-2; 7 bases fit TRBD1. V was clipped by 6 bases and J by 2 bases; unmatched bases: 6. Germline V lookup: CDR1 SQVTM, CDR2 ANQGSEA. This CDR3 has 14 residues. The chain's CDR3 is CSVNRDRNTGELFF. In nucleotides, the CDR3 is TGCAGCGTCAACCGGGACAGAAACACCGGGGAGCTGTTTTTT.

The chain links TRBV28 to TRBJ2-3; TRBD2 agrees at 13 bases. CDR3 length: 19 amino acids. J lost 5 bases, V lost 6 bases, and 17 bases had no gene match. Germline CDR1 MDHEN, CDR2 SYDVKM. The CDR3 coding sequence is TGTGCCAGCAGCGGTGGACTAGCGGGGGTAACCACTGCAAGAGATACGCAGTATTTT. Translated, it gives CASSGGLAGVTTARDTQYF.